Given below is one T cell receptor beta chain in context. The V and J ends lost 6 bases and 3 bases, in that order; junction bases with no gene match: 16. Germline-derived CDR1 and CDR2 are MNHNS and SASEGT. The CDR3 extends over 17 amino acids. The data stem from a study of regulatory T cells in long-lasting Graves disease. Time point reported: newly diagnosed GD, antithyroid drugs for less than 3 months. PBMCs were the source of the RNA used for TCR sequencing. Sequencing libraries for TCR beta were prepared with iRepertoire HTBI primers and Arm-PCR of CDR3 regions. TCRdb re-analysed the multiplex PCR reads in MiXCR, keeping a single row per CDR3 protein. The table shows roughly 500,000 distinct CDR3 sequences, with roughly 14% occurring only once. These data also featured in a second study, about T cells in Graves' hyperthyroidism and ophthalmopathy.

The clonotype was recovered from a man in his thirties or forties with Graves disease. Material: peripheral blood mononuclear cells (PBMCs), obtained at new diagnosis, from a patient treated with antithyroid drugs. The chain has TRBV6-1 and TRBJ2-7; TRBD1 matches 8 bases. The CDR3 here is CASSRSQTGGSIYEQYF. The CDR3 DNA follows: TGTGCCAGCAGCCGCTCCCAAACAGGGGGGAGTATCTACGAGCAGTACTTC.